This TCR beta chain was sequenced for a study of control samples from healthy donors and cancer patients. Only in-frame clones appear in the TCRdb table, and some are missing; sequencing was by immunoSEQ multiplex PCR. The table records 100,000 to 150,000 clones, around 93% of them present only once. This receptor was identified in a man between 18 and 29 years old in good health. Sequences were obtained from blood.

CDR3 loop: CASGTSFNEQFF. The CDR3 region has the DNA TGTGCGAGCGGGACTAGCTTCAATGAGCAGTTCTTC. This chain connects TRBV2 to TRBJ2-1; 9 bases agree with TRBD2. Germline loops: CDR1 SNHLY, CDR2 FYNNEI. CDR3 length equals 12 residues. Filled out from reference TRBV2 and TRBJ2-1, the complete variable domain reads EPEVTQTPSHQVTQMGQEVILRCVPISNHLYFYWYRQILGQKVEFLVSFYNNEISEKSEIFDDQFSVERPDGSNFTLKIRSTKLEDSAMYFCASGTSFNEQFFGPGTRLTVL.